By frequency in the sample, the clone carrying this TCR beta chain is medium-sized. The TRBV12-4/TRBJ1-2 clonotypes were amplified using barcode primers with ligated adaptors. TCRdb reprocessed the multiplex PCR reads via MiXCR and lists one record per CDR3 protein. The table includes around 650 distinct CDR3 sequences, 3% to 4% detected once. V was pared by 10 bases and J by 4 bases, with 16 bases between. The CDR3 spans 13 residues. The chain links TRBV12-3 or TRBV12-4 to TRBJ1-2, with D tentatively TRBD1 (5 bases). Input material: naive CD4+ T cells sorted from blood. Subset denoted: naive CD4+ T cells, CD4+CD45RA+CD25-. This TCR was recovered from a female donor with breast cancer. The CDR3: CATRKEGTYGYTF. DNA for the CDR3: TGTGCCACCCGGAAGGAGGGGACCTATGGCTACACCTTC.